This record covers a single T cell receptor (beta chain). The data stem from a study of cytomegalovirus exposure and HLA in healthy donors. Trimming removed 9 bases from V and 5 bases from J, with 16 bases in between. The germline V gene has CDR1 MNHEY and CDR2 SMNVEV (reference sequence). This CDR3 spans 14 amino acids. A multiplex PCR was run with 60 Vbeta primers and 13 Jbeta primers. Some clones are missing from TCRdb's copy, which holds only in-frame ones; the method was immunoSEQ multiplex PCR. Here the sample spans more than 80,000 clones, about 70% being singletons. The source is a woman aged 50 to 60 in good health and CMV-seropositive. The source material was PBMCs. The chain joins TRBV27 to TRBJ1-4; maybe TRBD1 (5 bases). The CDR3 here is CASRPGISNEKLFF. The DNA of the CDR3 is TGTGCCAGTCGCCCAGGGATTTCGAATGAAAAACTGTTTTTT.